This TCR beta chain was sequenced for a study of blood T cell repertoires in COVID-19. Study overall: There were acute and convalescent COVID-19 samples, and they came from the United States, Italy and Spain. PBMCs, B-cell-depleted T cells, or T cells provided the cDNA or gDNA that made up the material.

V was cut by 3 bases and J by 3 bases, with 13 bases left in between. Germline values: CDR1 SGDLS, CDR2 YYNGEE. CDR3 length equals 15 residues. In the original processing: Reference gene primer amplification in the assay estimated nucleated cell counts. The protocol was immunoSEQ multiplex PCR, while the TCRdb copy is restricted to in-frame clones and leaves out a portion. The V and J calls and clone size are taken from that table; D and trimming were inferred from the DNA. The sample holds roughly 220,000 clones, approximately 81% seen once. For this clone: The identical CDR3 is also encoded by other nucleotide sequences in the sample.

This chain joins TRBV9 and TRBJ2-1, with a tentative D call TRBD1 (7 bases). The source is a woman aged 60-75 years who had recovered from COVID-19. The sample taken for sequencing was peripheral blood. The CDR3 spells CASSAEGARYNEQFF. CDR3 coding DNA: TGTGCCAGCAGCGCGGAGGGGGCGCGCTACAATGAGCAGTTCTTC.